Below, 29 T cell receptor beta chains from the same sample are listed, as sequenced in a study of early T cells in non-severe SARS-CoV-2 infection. TCRdb processed the 5' RACE reads anew with MiXCR; each CDR3 protein has one entry. The sample lists roughly 86,000 distinct CDR3 sequences, roughly 14% occurring once. The sequencing input was whole blood. These receptors came from an adult who was a healthcare worker with PCR-confirmed SARS-CoV-2 infection or an uninfected control (not recorded which).

The CDR3 protein is CSVGEGGDGYTF. The CDR3 region has the DNA TGCAGCGTTGGTGAAGGGGGCGATGGCTACACCTTC. This chain connects TRBV29-1 to TRBJ1-2; 7 bases align to TRBD1. Germline CDR1 is SQVTM and CDR2 is ANQGSEA. Germline trimming cut 4 bases from V and 6 bases from J; bases unmatched to any gene: 5. The CDR3 has 12 residues.

The chain employs TRBV3-1 and TRBJ1-2; D is possibly TRBD1 (5 bases). The CDR3 extends over 15 amino acids. Trimming removed 1 base from V and 6 bases from J, with 15 bases in between. Germline V gives CDR1 LGHDT, CDR2 YNNKEL (reference sequence). The CDR3 sequence: CASSQGQGPGDGYTF. As DNA, the CDR3 is TGTGCCAGCAGCCAAGGTCAGGGTCCGGGTGATGGCTACACCTTC. Filled out from reference TRBV3-1 and TRBJ1-2, the complete variable domain reads DTAVSQTPKYLVTQMGNDKSIKCEQNLGHDTMYWYKQDSKKFLKIMFSYNNKELIINETVPNRFSPKSPDKAHLNLHINSLELGDSAVYFCASSQGQGPGDGYTFGSGTRLTVV.

This chain connects TRBV12-3 or TRBV12-4 to TRBJ2-5; 8 bases line up with TRBD1. V shed 6 bases, J shed 4 bases, and the junction held 7 bases outside the gene matches. This CDR3 has 14 residues. The chain's CDR3 is CASSKTGVRETQYF. CDR3 nucleotide sequence: TGTGCCAGCAGCAAGACAGGGGTTCGAGAGACCCAGTACTTC.

The rearrangement uses TRBV7-8 and TRBJ2-5; D tentatively reads TRBD1 or TRBD2 (5 bases each). CDR1 is SGHVS and CDR2 is FQNEAQ in the germline V gene. The CDR3 is made up of 15 amino acids. Trimming removed 1 base from V and 5 bases from J, with 14 bases in between. CDR3 sequence: CASSLDVGDWETQYF. DNA of the CDR3: TGTGCCAGCAGCTTAGACGTGGGGGATTGGGAGACCCAGTACTTC.

A word on this clonotype: Being one base from a much bigger clone, this may be a read error. The conserved phenylalanine or tryptophan normally closing the CDR3 is absent here, so this likely arose from a read error. This chain joins TRBV5-1 and TRBJ2-1; 7 bases match TRBD2. V trimming: 2 bases; J trimming: 0 bases; junction bases outside the gene matches: 8. The germline V gene has CDR1 SGHRS and CDR2 YFSETQ. CDR3 length: 17 residues. In DNA, the CDR3 is TGCGCCAGCAGCTTTACTTATACGGGGGGCTCCTACAATGAGCAGTTCTCC. Amino acids: CASSFTYTGGSYNEQFS.

A few counts support this clonotype. The chain has TRBV20-1 and TRBJ2-3, with a weak D call TRBD2 (5 bases). The CDR3 runs 15 residues. Germline values: CDR1 DFQATT, CDR2 SNEGSKA (reference sequence). The ends were cut back, 5 bases at V and 2 bases at J, with 17 bases in the middle. The CDR3 region is CSAELLGSHTDTQYF. CDR3 coding DNA: TGCAGTGCTGAACTTTTGGGGAGCCACACAGATACGCAGTATTTT.

In this sample, this clonotype turned up a few times. The chain has TRBV29-1 and TRBJ2-1; TRBD2 is a possible D gene (6 bases). V lost 6 bases, J lost 9 bases, and 24 bases lay in between. The CDR3 covers 15 residues. Germline loops: CDR1 SQVTM, CDR2 ANQGSEA. CDR3 protein: CSVATGGLPLREQFF. The CDR3 nucleotides are TGCAGCGTAGCTACCGGGGGACTCCCTCTGCGTGAGCAGTTCTTC.

The table lists this clonotype with a few counts. V and J are TRBV4-2 and TRBJ1-3, with D uncertain. CDR1 LGHNA and CDR2 YNFKEQ come from the germline V gene. The CDR3 is 20 residues long. V was cut by 0 bases and J by 0 bases, with 21 bases left in between. The CDR3 DNA sequence: TGTGCCAGCAGCCAAGAGGAGTCAGTTTACCCAGCCCTCTCTGGAAACACCATATATTTT. Its protein is CASSQEESVYPALSGNTIYF.

Only a few counts were recorded for this clonotype. The CDR3 loop is CASSEQGSGTEAFF. For the CDR3, the DNA is TGTGCCAGCAGTGAACAGGGAAGCGGCACTGAAGCTTTCTTT. The V gene is TRBV2, the J gene TRBJ1-1; weak D call: TRBD1 (5 bases). The germline V gene has CDR1 SNHLY and CDR2 FYNNEI. Trimming took off 2 bases at V and 4 bases at J, with 11 bases between the two ends. CDR3 length: 14 residues.

The chain combines TRBV7-8 with TRBJ2-1; a possible D gene is TRBD2 (5 bases). The V gene's germline CDR1 is SGHVS and CDR2 FQNEAQ. This CDR3 spans 15 amino acids. V dropped 7 bases and J dropped 0 bases, with 13 bases sitting between them. CDR3 DNA sequence: TGTGCCAGCACCCCGCCGGGGAGCTCCTACAATGAGCAGTTCTTC. It specifies CASTPPGSSYNEQFF.

The V gene is TRBV29-1, the J gene TRBJ2-5, with D possibly being TRBD1 (6 bases). There are 14 residues in the CDR3. Germline V CDR1 and CDR2: SQVTM, ANQGSEA. V lost 7 bases and J lost 4, with 19 bases in between. CDR3 bases: TGCAGCGCTTTAGATCGACAGGCGCGAGAGACCCAGTACTTC. It is translated as CSALDRQARETQYF.

The rearrangement links TRBV19 to TRBJ2-3, with no clear D. With 5 bases removed from V and 0 bases from J, the gap between germline ends came to 12 bases. This CDR3 comprises 15 residues. CDR1 is LNHDA, CDR2 SQIVND, per germline (reference sequence). CDR3 amino acids: CASSRRYSSTDTQYF. The CDR3 bases are TGTGCCAGTAGTCGGAGATACTCTAGCACAGATACGCAGTATTTT.

The V call is TRBV28, the J call TRBJ1-1; D unresolved. CDR3 length: 14 residues. Trimming took 1 base from V and 1 from J, leaving 7 bases between them. Germline V gives CDR1 MDHEN, CDR2 SYDVKM. In nucleotides, the CDR3 is TGTGCCAGCAGTTTATTAGCAGGGAACACTGAAGCTTTCTTT. Protein sequence: CASSLLAGNTEAFF. Filled out from reference TRBV28 and TRBJ1-1, the complete variable domain reads DVKVTQSSRYLVKRTGEKVFLECVQDMDHENMFWYRQDPGLGLRLIYFSYDVKMKEKGDIPEGYSVSREKKERFSLILESASTNQTSMYLCASSLLAGNTEAFFGQGTRLTVV.

This clonotype was recorded a few times. The rearrangement links TRBV10-1 to TRBJ2-5; 8 nucleotides agree with TRBD2. This CDR3 contains 13 residues. Trimming took 8 bases from V and 5 from J; bases not matched to a gene: 7. The germline V gene encodes CDR1 WNHNN and CDR2 SYGVQD (reference sequence). The CDR3 protein is CASGGLVGETQYF. In nucleotides, the CDR3 is TGCGCCAGCGGGGGACTAGTAGGCGAGACCCAGTACTTC.

The chain is built from TRBV29-1 and TRBJ2-1, with D unclear. This CDR3 spans 13 amino acids. Germline V CDR1 and CDR2: SQVTM, ANQGSEA. With 1 base removed from V and 6 bases from J, the gap between germline ends came to 10 bases. Written as DNA, the CDR3 is TGCAGCGTTGAAGGGGATGGGTTCAATGAGCAGTTCTTC. It codes for CSVEGDGFNEQFF.

Many counts were recorded for this clonotype. The genes are TRBV7-2 and TRBJ2-5, with D unresolved. In germline, CDR1 is SGHTA, CDR2 FQGNSA. V was clipped by 4 bases and J by 6 bases, with 9 bases between them. This CDR3 contains 12 residues. The CDR3 DNA sequence: TGTGCCAGCAGCTCAGTTCGGCAGACCCAGTACTTC. Translation: CASSSVRQTQYF.

This clonotype was seen more than once but under ten times. V is TRBV27 and J is TRBJ2-5; 13 nucleotides line up with TRBD2. J was trimmed by 5 bases and V by 5 bases; bases with no gene match: 8. The CDR3 consists of 16 residues. Germline assignment: CDR1 MNHEY and CDR2 SMNVEV (reference sequence). In DNA form, the CDR3 reads TGTGCCAGCAGTCCGACTAGCGGGGGGCACCTGGAGACCCAGTACTTC. This translates into CASSPTSGGHLETQYF.

This clonotype has at least ten counts. The rearrangement joins TRBV29-1 to TRBJ1-1; D gene uncertain. The CDR3 extends over 12 amino acids. V lost 8 bases and J lost 2, with 12 bases in between. Germline V gene sequence: CDR1 SQVTM, CDR2 ANQGSEA. The CDR3 DNA sequence: TGCAGCACTGACGGTACCAACACTGAAGCTTTCTTT. It yields the protein CSTDGTNTEAFF.

This clonotype was recorded a few times. The gene calls are TRBV12-3 or TRBV12-4 and TRBJ1-2, with D possibly TRBD1 on 5 matching bases. This CDR3 region has 11 residues. The ends were cut back, 8 bases at V and 6 bases at J, with 10 bases in the middle. The CDR3 loop is CASYGGDGYTF. The CDR3 bases are TGTGCCAGCTACGGGGGGGATGGCTACACCTTC.

A few counts support this clonotype. The chain links TRBV6-1 to TRBJ2-5; TRBD2 might be the D (6 bases). This CDR3 contains 14 residues. Per the germline V gene, CDR1 is MNHNS and CDR2 is SASEGT. Trimming stripped 6 bases from V and 1 base from J, with 12 bases between. DNA of the CDR3: TGTGCCAGCAGCATCGGGGGAAGCCAAGAGACCCAGTACTTC. This codes for CASSIGGSQETQYF.

This clonotype was found many times. The chain employs TRBV5-1 and TRBJ2-7; D unresolved. V lost 0 bases to trimming and J lost 0 bases, with 16 bases between them. Germline-derived CDR1 and CDR2 are SGHRS and YFSETQ. The CDR3 is 17 amino acids. CDR3 in DNA: TGCGCCAGCAGCTTGGCCTTGTCCCAGGCTAGCTCCTACGAGCAGTACGTC. Its translation: CASSLALSQASSYEQYV.

This clonotype occurred many times. V is TRBV27 and J is TRBJ1-2; 8 bases match TRBD1. In germline, CDR1 is MNHEY, CDR2 SMNVEV (reference sequence). The CDR3 covers 14 residues. Trimming removed 3 bases from V and 6 bases from J; junction bases left unmatched: 6. The CDR3 nucleotides are TGTGCCAGCAGTTTTAAAGGACAGGGAAATGGCTACACCTTC. This gives the protein CASSFKGQGNGYTF.

This clonotype was recorded at least ten times. The chain has TRBV12-3 or TRBV12-4 and TRBJ2-3, with 9 bases identical to TRBD1. V was clipped by 5 bases and J by 2 bases; unmatched bases: 5. The CDR3 runs to 15 residues. CDR3 amino acids: CASSPTGGPTDTQYF. The CDR3 bases are TGTGCCAGCAGTCCAACAGGGGGCCCCACAGATACGCAGTATTTT.

This clonotype was seen at least ten times. The chain uses TRBV7-2 and TRBJ2-3; TRBD2 aligns across 12 bases. J was trimmed by 8 bases and V by 5 bases; bases with no gene match: 14. CDR3 size: 17 residues. CDR1 is SGHTA and CDR2 is FQGNSA in the germline V gene. CDR3 region: CASSVFGSSGGAGTQYF. As DNA, the CDR3 is TGTGCCAGCAGCGTCTTCGGTTCTAGCGGGGGGGCCGGTACGCAGTATTTT.

The chain links TRBV20-1 to TRBJ2-3, with TRBD2 identical over 8 bases. Germline values: CDR1 DFQATT, CDR2 SNEGSKA (reference sequence). V lost 6 bases, J lost 0 bases, and 8 bases stayed unmatched. The CDR3 sequence is 15 residues long. The CDR3 region is CSATAPSGSTDTQYF. CDR3 coding DNA: TGCAGTGCAACGGCGCCTAGCGGGAGCACAGATACGCAGTATTTT.

In regard to this clonotype: A much larger clone sits a single nucleotide away, making a read error possible. The chain joins TRBV6-2 or TRBV6-3 to TRBJ2-1; 8 nucleotides line up with TRBD2. The V gene end was trimmed by 4 bases and the J gene end by 6 bases; junction bases not matched to a gene: 8. The CDR3 consists of 15 residues. CDR1 MNHEY and CDR2 SVGEGT come from the germline V gene. The DNA for the CDR3 is TGTGCCAGCAGTTTCGGTAGCGGGGTCGCCAATGAGCAGTTCTTC. It encodes CASSFGSGVANEQFF.

This clonotype has ten or more counts. The chain joins TRBV5-1 to TRBJ1-2; TRBD1 matches 8 bases. Germline V CDR1 and CDR2: SGHRS, YFSETQ. Trimming removed 0 bases from V and 4 bases from J; junction bases left unmatched: 5. The CDR3 runs 15 residues. The CDR3 nucleotides are TGCGCCAGCAGCTTGGACGGACAGGGCGTCTATGGCTACACCTTC. Translating gives CASSLDGQGVYGYTF.

The chain uses TRBV6-5 and TRBJ1-1, with D maybe TRBD1 (5 bases). Germline V CDR1 and CDR2: MNHEY, SVGAGI. The CDR3 is 15 amino acids. Trimming left V 0 bases short and J 4 bases short, with 12 bases between. The CDR3 sequence: CASSYSGGRGTEAFF. Written as DNA, the CDR3 is TGTGCCAGCAGTTACTCGGGGGGAAGGGGCACTGAAGCTTTCTTT.

This chain joins TRBV12-3 or TRBV12-4 and TRBJ2-5; possibly TRBD1 or TRBD2 for D (6 bases each). The CDR3 is made up of 15 amino acids. The germline V and J ends were trimmed by 3 bases and 9 bases, with 20 bases remaining between them. The CDR3 loop reads CASSFNRGLEAAQYF. The CDR3, as DNA: TGTGCCAGCAGTTTCAACCGGGGGCTCGAGGCGGCCCAGTACTTC.